This section outlines one TCR beta chain sequence together with its context. What it recognizes is unknown. V was clipped by 3 bases and J by 6 bases; unmatched bases: 14. CDR1 is MGHRA and CDR2 is YSYEKL in the germline V gene. The CDR3 is made up of 17 amino acids. Time point defined: sample taken at primary tumor resection. These data originate in a study of spatial heterogeneity in lung cancer. Study-level background: In raw reads, more than 8.5 appearances on average were recorded for each unique TCR and UMI combination.

TCRdb analysed the 5' RACE reads with MiXCR anew, one entry per CDR3 protein. The table has over 4,000 distinct CDR3 sequences, roughly 7.4% seen once. Study-wide points: It was found that expanded intratumoral alpha and beta TCR counts tracked tumor mutation counts.

The sequencing used lung tumor tissue, collected at surgery. The clonotype originates from a male donor with early-stage non-small cell lung cancer. The gene calls are TRBV4-1 and TRBJ1-2, with 9 bases matching TRBD1. The CDR3 region has the DNA TGCGCCAGCAGCCAGACCTTTCCGGGACAGGGAATCGATGGCTACACCTTC. Translation gives CASSQTFPGQGIDGYTF.